This TCR beta chain was observed in a study of T cell repertoires in cytomegalovirus infection. Study as a whole: Evidence of both CMV infection and a matching HLA type came from public TCR beta signatures.

MiXCR, run by TCRdb on the reads, gives a single entry per CDR3 protein. The data contain roughly 300,000 distinct CDR3 sequences, under 30% of them singletons. The CDR3 consists of 14 residues. Germline CDR1 reads DFQATT; CDR2 reads SNEGSKA (reference sequence). The V gene end was trimmed by 7 bases and the J gene end by 4 bases; junction bases not matched to a gene: 4. Study-level results: CMV carriers having the relevant HLA were flagged by cumulative public TCR beta family frequency. Ex vivo responses were dominated by HLA-C-restricted CMV-specific TCR beta clonotypes.

This clonotype was counted between two and nine times. Its antigen is as yet unknown. The chain couples TRBV20-1 to TRBJ2-2; 12 bases are a match to TRBD2. This clonotype was sampled from a human donor in good health (CMV status not recorded). Some clones in this sample may be carry-over from other donors' samples. Sequencing was performed on PBMCs. CDR3 DNA sequence: TGCAGTGTGTCTAGCGGGAGGGGCACCGGGGAGCTGTTTTTT. It translates to CSVSSGRGTGELFF.